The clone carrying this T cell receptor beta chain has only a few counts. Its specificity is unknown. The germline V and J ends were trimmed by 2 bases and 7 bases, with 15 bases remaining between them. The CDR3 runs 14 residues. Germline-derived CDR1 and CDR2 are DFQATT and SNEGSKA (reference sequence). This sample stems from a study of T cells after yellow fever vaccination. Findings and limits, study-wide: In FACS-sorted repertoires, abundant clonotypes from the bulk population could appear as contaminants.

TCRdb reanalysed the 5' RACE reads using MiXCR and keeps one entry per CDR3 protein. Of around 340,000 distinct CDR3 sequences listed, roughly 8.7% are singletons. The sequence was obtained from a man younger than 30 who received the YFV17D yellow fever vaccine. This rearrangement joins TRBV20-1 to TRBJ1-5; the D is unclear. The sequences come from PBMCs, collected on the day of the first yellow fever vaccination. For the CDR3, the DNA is TGCAGTGCTAGAAGTGGTGCGGAGATCCAGCCCCAGCATTTT. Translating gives CSARSGAEIQPQHF.